The clone carrying this T cell receptor (beta chain) showed up just once. Antigen specificity is unknown. V lost 0 bases and J lost 4; bases outside the gene matches: 7. Germline V gene sequence: CDR1 SGDLS, CDR2 YYNGEE. The CDR3 extends over 16 amino acids. Vbeta (60) and Jbeta (13) primers were used in the PCR. Only in-frame clones appear in the TCRdb table, and some are missing; sequencing was by immunoSEQ multiplex PCR. This table has fewer than 250,000 clones, almost 80% appearing once. This entry is derived from a study of cytomegalovirus exposure and HLA in healthy donors. General study points: A link between a missense DCLRE1C variant and TCR beta V- and J-gene trimming emerged from a later analysis. In a later analysis, several top co-occurrence clusters appeared linked to parvovirus B19, influenza, CMV and Epstein-Barr virus. Per published reports, the classifier diagnosed cytomegalovirus status with high specificity and sensitivity.

The receptor was isolated from a woman aged 18-35 years in good health and CMV-seronegative. Sequenced sample: PBMCs. The rearrangement links TRBV9 to TRBJ2-5; 9 positions match TRBD1. This chain's CDR3 is CASSVGGQGMGETQYF. The CDR3 nucleotides are TGTGCCAGCAGCGTAGGTGGACAGGGGATGGGAGAGACCCAGTACTTC.